Shown below are 32 T cell receptor beta chains from a single sample sequenced in a study of T-cell reconstitution after alpha-beta-depleted transplantation in children. Preparation of the TCRbeta library involved a method that used unique molecular identifiers. TCRdb reprocessed the PCR reads via MiXCR and lists one record per CDR3 protein. The repertoire holds about 640,000 distinct CDR3 sequences, with around a sixth as singletons. The sample in question was PBMCs from the stem cell graft donor, obtained from the stem cell graft. These receptor sequences come from a human donor who donated a stem cell graft to a child with acute myeloid leukemia.

This chain joins TRBV5-6 and TRBJ2-1; 8 nucleotides match TRBD2. Per the germline V gene, CDR1 is SGHDT and CDR2 is YYEEEE. V trimming: 0 bases; J trimming: 6 bases; junction bases outside the gene matches: 11. This CDR3 is built from 17 residues. CDR3 nucleotide sequence: TGTGCCAGCAGCTTGGCGTTGTTGTTTCGGGGGGGCAATGAGCAGTTCTTC. Its translation: CASSLALLFRGGNEQFF.

The chain combines TRBV20-1 with TRBJ2-3, with 7 bases aligning to TRBD2. Germline V gene lookup returns CDR1 DFQATT and CDR2 SNEGSKA (reference sequence). The CDR3 covers 15 residues. In DNA form, the CDR3 reads TGCATCGGGAGCGGGGCTCCGGCCCTCACAGATACGCAGTATTTT. Translating it yields CIGSGAPALTDTQYF.

This clonotype was observed a handful of times. V and J are TRBV5-4 and TRBJ1-1; the D is unclear. From germline, CDR1 is SGHNT and CDR2 YYREEE (reference sequence). The CDR3 is made up of 16 amino acids. V lost 0 bases to trimming and J lost 0 bases, with 12 bases between them. DNA for the CDR3: TGTGCCAGCAGCTTGGCGGTACGGCAGTTGAACACTGAAGCTTTCTTT. Amino acid sequence: CASSLAVRQLNTEAFF.

The chain combines TRBV19 with TRBJ2-1; 9 bases match TRBD2. J gave up 8 bases and V 3 bases, and 5 bases lay outside the gene matches. The germline CDR1 and CDR2 sequences are LNHDA and SQIVND (reference sequence). The CDR3 consists of 14 residues. The DNA for the CDR3 is TGTGCCAGTAGTATTCGCGGGGGGGCCTATGAGCAGTTCTTC. It yields the protein CASSIRGGAYEQFF.

The CDR3 DNA is TGTGCCAGCAGCTACTCTCGACTAGCGGCAACAGATACGCAGTATTTT. Encoded protein: CASSYSRLAATDTQYF. The V call is TRBV7-9, the J call TRBJ2-3; the match to TRBD2 covers 9 bases. V lost 4 bases and J lost 3; bases outside the gene matches: 8. Germline assignment: CDR1 SEHNR and CDR2 FQNEAQ (reference sequence). The CDR3 consists of 16 residues.

This clonotype was seen repeatedly, ten times or more. The chain carries TRBV20-1 and TRBJ2-5; no definite D call. The V gene's germline CDR1 is DFQATT and CDR2 SNEGSKA (reference sequence). Between the trimmed V and J ends, which lost 3 bases and 5 bases, there was a span of 4 bases. The CDR3 totals 10 residues. The CDR3 coding sequence is TGCAGTGCTAGTGACGAGACCCAGTACTTC. Translated: CSASDETQYF.

This clonotype occurred many times. This chain uses TRBV5-1 with TRBJ1-4; 7 positions match TRBD1. This CDR3 is built from 16 residues. The germline gives CDR1 SGHRS, CDR2 YFSETQ. Trimming at V came to 5 bases and at J to 7 bases, leaving 14 bases not matched to a gene. CDR3 bases: TGCGCCAGCAGGACCTTGACCGGGACAGATGGTGAAAAACTGTTTTTT. This encodes CASRTLTGTDGEKLFF.

The rearrangement joins TRBV24-1 to TRBJ2-3; TRBD1 aligns across 7 bases. CDR1 and CDR2 (germline): KGHDR, SFDVKD. After removal of 0 bases from V and 0 bases from J, the junction contained 14 bases not matched to a gene. The CDR3 totals 20 residues. CDR3 nucleotide sequence: TGTGCCACCAGTGATTTGCGGAGGACAGGTGGGGTTGGTAGCACAGATACGCAGTATTTT. Encoded protein: CATSDLRRTGGVGSTDTQYF.

This clonotype was seen only a few times. This chain joins TRBV28 and TRBJ1-2; TRBD1 matches at 7 bases. The junction had 20 bases not matched to a gene; V was cut back by 6 bases and J by 4 bases. The CDR3 runs 18 residues. Germline assignment: CDR1 MDHEN and CDR2 SYDVKM. As DNA, the CDR3 is TGTGCCAGCAGACCCCGGACAGGACGAGCAGTTTACTCCTATGGCTACACCTTC. It translates to CASRPRTGRAVYSYGYTF.

This chain joins TRBV28 and TRBJ2-3; 8 bases are a match to TRBD1. The CDR3 extends over 14 amino acids. Germline CDR1 MDHEN, CDR2 SYDVKM. V trimming: 4 bases; J trimming: 4 bases; junction bases outside the gene matches: 4. Written as DNA, the CDR3 is TGTGCCAGCAGTTCGGGACAGGCTGCAGATACGCAGTATTTT. This codes for CASSSGQAADTQYF.

The rearrangement joins TRBV21-1 to TRBJ1-3; TRBD1 is taken as the D call from the table, unchecked against the DNA. TRBV21-1 is assigned pseudogene status. There are 13 residues in the CDR3. The CDR3 nucleotides read TGTGCCCGAGGACAGGCCGAAAGAAACACCATATATTTT. Translating gives CARGQAERNTIYF.

This clonotype was counted many times. J is TRBJ2-2 and V is TRBV5-5; TRBD1 might be the D (5 bases). V was shortened by 4 bases and J by 2 bases, with 12 bases between the two germline ends. The germline V gene has CDR1 SGHKS and CDR2 YYEKEE (reference sequence). This CDR3 has 15 amino acids. This CDR3 reads CASSHRGDNTGELFF. CDR3 nucleotides: TGTGCCAGCAGCCATAGGGGCGACAACACCGGGGAGCTGTTTTTT.

This clonotype has a count of ten or more. The rearrangement joins TRBV20-1 to TRBJ2-7; unclear D gene. Trimming took off 4 bases at V and 0 bases at J, with 7 bases between the two ends. The V gene's germline CDR1 is DFQATT and CDR2 SNEGSKA (reference sequence). The CDR3 is made up of 12 amino acids. CDR3 bases: TGCAGTGCTAATTGGGGCTCCTACGAGCAGTACTTC. This sequence encodes CSANWGSYEQYF.

The rearrangement uses TRBV7-8 and TRBJ2-7, with TRBD2 as a possible D gene (5 bases). Germline V CDR1 and CDR2: SGHVS, FQNEAQ. There are 15 residues in the CDR3. V gave up 5 bases and J gave up 0 bases, with 14 bases separating them. In DNA form, the CDR3 reads TGTGCCAGCAGCCCGAGGAGGTGGATCTCCTACGAGCAGTACTTC. Translation gives CASSPRRWISYEQYF. Looking up the rest from reference TRBV7-8 and TRBJ2-7 gives the full variable domain: GAGVSQSPRYKVAKRGQDVALRCDPISGHVSLFWYQQALGQGPEFLTYFQNEAQLDKSGLPSDRFFAERPEGSVSTLKIQRTQQEDSAVYLCASSPRRWISYEQYFGPGTRLTVT.

This clonotype was detected a few times. The chain joins TRBV7-2 to TRBJ2-1, with 8 bases aligning to TRBD2. This CDR3 spans 13 amino acids. V lost 5 bases and J lost 16; bases outside the gene matches: 13. The germline CDR1 and CDR2 sequences are SGHTA and FQGNSA. CDR3 residues: CASSRPGLVDLFF. The CDR3 DNA is TGTGCCAGCAGCCGGCCGGGACTAGTCGATTTATTCTTC.

There are many counts of this clonotype. The J gene is TRBJ1-5, the V gene TRBV20-1, with D unresolved. The germline V and J ends were trimmed by 3 bases and 5 bases, with 14 bases remaining between them. CDR1 is DFQATT and CDR2 is SNEGSKA in the germline V gene (reference sequence). CDR3 length: 14 residues. CDR3 sequence (DNA): TGCAGTGCTAGTGTTCCGGGCTCCTATCAGCCCCAGCATTTT. It is translated as CSASVPGSYQPQHF.

This clonotype turned up a few times. The chain couples TRBV12-3 or TRBV12-4 to TRBJ2-3; 7 bases map to TRBD1. The trim removed 6 bases at V and 5 bases at J, leaving 5 bases unmatched. The CDR3 loop spans 13 amino acids. CDR3: CASRDRLGDTQYF. CDR3 DNA: TGTGCCAGCAGGGACAGGTTGGGAGATACGCAGTATTTT.

This clonotype has a count of ten or more. V gene TRBV20-1 combines with J gene TRBJ2-2, with D unresolved. This CDR3 region has 13 residues. V gave up 5 bases and J gave up 7 bases, with 14 bases separating them. The germline gives CDR1 DFQATT, CDR2 SNEGSKA (reference sequence). The CDR3 DNA reads TGCAGTGCTGGCACCCAGGTTGTCGGGGAGCTGTTTTTT. It codes for CSAGTQVVGELFF.

The chain combines TRBV5-1 with TRBJ1-2, with unresolved D. Looked up from germline, CDR1 is SGHRS and CDR2 is YFSETQ. The CDR3 totals 15 residues. The V and J ends lost 1 base and 4 bases respectively, with 14 bases between them. Here the CDR3 reads CASSLSLQAVYGYTF. The DNA of the CDR3 is TGCGCCAGCAGCTTGTCCCTGCAGGCTGTCTATGGCTACACCTTC. The whole variable domain, remainder taken from reference TRBV5-1 and TRBJ1-2, is KAGVTQTPRYLIKTRGQQVTLSCSPISGHRSVSWYQQTPGQGLQFLFEYFSETQRNKGNFPGRFSGRQFSNSRSEMNVSTLELGDSALYLCASSLSLQAVYGYTFGSGTRLTVV.

This clonotype was seen only a few times. The chain recombines TRBV24-1 with TRBJ2-6, with TRBD2 as a possible D gene (6 bases). The germline V and J ends were trimmed by 4 bases and 6 bases, with 9 bases remaining between them. Germline V gene sequence: CDR1 KGHDR, CDR2 SFDVKD. The length of the CDR3 is 14 residues. The CDR3 region has the DNA TGTGCCACCAGTGACCGGGGGACGGCCAACGTCCTGACTTTC. This codes for CATSDRGTANVLTF.

This clonotype has a handful of counts. The V and J genes are TRBV7-2 and TRBJ2-3; tentative D call: TRBD1 (6 bases). The CDR3 length is 16 residues. The V end lost 4 bases, the J end lost 6 bases, and 20 bases lay between the germline ends. Germline lookup yields CDR1 SGHTA and CDR2 FQGNSA. The CDR3 bases are TGTGCCAGCAGCTCCCGGGACATCAACGGAAGGGATACGCAGTATTTT. Its protein is CASSSRDINGRDTQYF.

This clonotype was counted ten times or more. The rearrangement uses TRBV12-3 or TRBV12-4 and TRBJ2-7; unclear D gene. This CDR3 contains 11 residues. V was cut by 5 bases and J by 5 bases, with 7 bases left in between. CDR3 sequence: CASSRRNEQYF. The CDR3 DNA reads TGTGCCAGCAGTCGACGGAACGAGCAGTACTTC.

This clonotype was seen a few times. V usage is TRBV7-2 and J usage is TRBJ2-1; D unresolved. The CDR3 is made up of 16 amino acids. Germline CDR1 SGHTA, CDR2 FQGNSA. Trimming stripped 5 bases from V and 5 bases from J, with 19 bases between. CDR3 sequence reads: CASSPRPAVRDNEQFF. In nucleotides, the CDR3 is TGTGCCAGCAGCCCCCGACCTGCCGTGCGTGACAATGAGCAGTTCTTC.

This clonotype was seen a handful of times. V gene TRBV7-9 combines with J gene TRBJ2-5; D unclear. Germline CDR1 and CDR2: SEHNR and FQNEAQ (reference sequence). The CDR3 contains 13 residues. V was trimmed by 3 bases and J by 4 bases, leaving 9 bases between them. Here the CDR3 DNA reads TGTGCCAGCAGCTTGGCCTTCGGAGAGACCCAGTACTTC. Translating it yields CASSLAFGETQYF.

This clonotype was counted many times. This chain connects TRBV10-3 to TRBJ2-7; D not resolved. The CDR3 runs 13 residues. Trimming took off 2 bases at V and 4 bases at J, with 9 bases between the two ends. Germline assignment: CDR1 ENHRY and CDR2 SYGVKD. CDR3 sequence: CAISERQDYEQYF. Written as DNA, the CDR3 is TGTGCCATCAGTGAGAGGCAGGATTACGAGCAGTACTTC.

The chain carries TRBV7-9 and TRBJ1-6; D not certain. Germline CDR1 and CDR2: SEHNR and FQNEAQ (reference sequence). The CDR3 loop spans 15 amino acids. V lost 3 bases and J lost 13, with 19 bases in between. The CDR3 nucleotides are TGTGCCAGCAGCTTGTCACGGGCTGCTGAGGAGCCCCTCCACTTT. As protein: CASSLSRAAEEPLHF.

As regards this clonotype: A much larger clone differs by one base, so this may be a read error. The chain has TRBV20-1 and TRBJ1-1; D gene ambiguous. CDR3 length equals 15 residues. Germline V lookup: CDR1 DFQATT, CDR2 SNEGSKA (reference sequence). The CDR3 DNA reads as TGCAGTGCTAGGGCTCCGGCAGGTATGAACACTGGAGCTTTCTTT. Translating it yields CSARAPAGMNTGAFF.

The V and J genes are TRBV28 and TRBJ2-3, with a weak D call TRBD1 (5 bases). V was clipped by 5 bases and J by 2 bases, with 14 bases between them. CDR3 size: 15 residues. Germline CDR1 is MDHEN and CDR2 is SYDVKM. The CDR3 coding sequence is TGTGCCAGCAGTATCAGGGAATGGGCCACAGATACGCAGTATTTT. This translates into CASSIREWATDTQYF.

This clonotype was detected only a few times. The rearrangement links TRBV9 to TRBJ1-1, with D tentatively TRBD1 (5 bases). Germline lookup yields CDR1 SGDLS and CDR2 YYNGEE. The ends were cut back, 4 bases at V and 6 bases at J, with 16 bases in the middle. CDR3 length: 14 residues. The CDR3, as DNA: TGTGCCAGCAGCTCCAGGGAGGGGCGGGCTGAAGCTTTCTTT. It yields the protein CASSSREGRAEAFF.

In its sample, this clonotype was seen many times. The chain has TRBV29-1 and TRBJ2-7; 7 bases fit TRBD1. Losses at the gene ends were 2 bases for V and 5 bases for J; bases not matched to a gene: 3. Germline V gene sequence: CDR1 SQVTM, CDR2 ANQGSEA. The CDR3 is 12 residues long. The CDR3: CSVETGAHEQYV. CDR3 nucleotides: TGCAGCGTTGAAACAGGGGCCCACGAGCAGTACGTC.

This clonotype appeared a few times. This rearrangement joins TRBV7-9 to TRBJ2-5; TRBD2 matches at 11 bases. Germline V gives CDR1 SEHNR, CDR2 FQNEAQ (reference sequence). The ends lost 5 bases at V and 3 bases at J; junction bases unmatched: 5. This CDR3 is 15 amino acids long. CDR3 DNA sequence: TGTGCCAGCAGCAGTAGCGGGGGGGCAGAAGAGACCCAGTACTTC. Encoded protein: CASSSSGGAEETQYF.

Many counts were recorded for this clonotype. The rearrangement joins TRBV12-3 or TRBV12-4 to TRBJ2-1; tentatively, D is TRBD2 (5 bases). CDR3 length: 10 amino acids. V lost 5 bases to trimming and J lost 12 bases, with 8 bases between them. CDR3 DNA sequence: TGTGCCAGCAGTGGGAGTACGCAGTTCTTC. Translated: CASSGSTQFF.